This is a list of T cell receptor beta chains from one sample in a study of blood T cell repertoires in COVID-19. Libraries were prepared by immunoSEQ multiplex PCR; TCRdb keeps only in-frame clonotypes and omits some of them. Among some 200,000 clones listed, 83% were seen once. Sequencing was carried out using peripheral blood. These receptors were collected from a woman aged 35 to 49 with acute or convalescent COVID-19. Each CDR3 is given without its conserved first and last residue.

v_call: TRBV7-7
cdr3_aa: ASSLGYGGAQETQY

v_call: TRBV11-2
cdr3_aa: ASSSLQGGGTSPLH

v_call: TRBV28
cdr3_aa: ASSLTGWNTEAF

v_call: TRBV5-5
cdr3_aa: ASSLGLAVYNEQF

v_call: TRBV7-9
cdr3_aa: ASSPPRLFEQY

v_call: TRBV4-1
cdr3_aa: ASSFILYEQY

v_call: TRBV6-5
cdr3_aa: ASSYSGQFNEKLF

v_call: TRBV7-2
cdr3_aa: ASRDRANTEAF

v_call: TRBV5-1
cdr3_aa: ASSNAGLETQY

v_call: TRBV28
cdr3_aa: ASITANYGYT

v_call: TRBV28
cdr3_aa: ASSFRVGIGAYNSPLH

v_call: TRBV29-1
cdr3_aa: SVEGGTGANEQY

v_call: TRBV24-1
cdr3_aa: ATSGLGSRTDTQY

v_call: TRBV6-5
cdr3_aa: ASSYVGQGIYEQY

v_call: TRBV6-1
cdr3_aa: ASSEPGQGIGYT

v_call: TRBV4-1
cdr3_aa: ASSPTGDQPQH

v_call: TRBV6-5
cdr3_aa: ASRQGGGTEAF

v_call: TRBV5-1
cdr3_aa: ASSFRDSFEAQY

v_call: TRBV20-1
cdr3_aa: SARGLYEQY

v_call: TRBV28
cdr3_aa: ASSPLPGLADTGELF

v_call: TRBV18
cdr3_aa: ASLQGDTEAF

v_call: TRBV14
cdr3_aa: ASSQAGTPGLVL

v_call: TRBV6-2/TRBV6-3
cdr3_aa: ASSYSKRGNGEQY

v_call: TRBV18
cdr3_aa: ASAGQDQETQY

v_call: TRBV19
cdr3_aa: ASSRTGSTDTQY

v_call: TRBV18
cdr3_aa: ASSLGGSNTEAF

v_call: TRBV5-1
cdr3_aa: ASSLKGAYGYT

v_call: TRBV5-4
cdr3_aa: ASSPETGTTGELF

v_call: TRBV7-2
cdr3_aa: ASSSGNRGGQPQH

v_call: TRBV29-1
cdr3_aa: SVILGGGHT

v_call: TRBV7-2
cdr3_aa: ASSSYMDGANEQF

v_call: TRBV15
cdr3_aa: ATSRAAGSYNEQF

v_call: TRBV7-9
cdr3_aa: ASSLPPETGQGKQY